The text below deals with one T cell receptor (beta chain). This clone came up a few times. The antigen this receptor binds is unknown. Base qualities are not recorded, but no much larger clone differs from it by a single base. The data derive from a study of cytomegalovirus exposure and HLA in healthy donors (dated by TCRdb to 2015 to 2018). For context, the study as a whole: In an earlier analysis of some 550 of the donors, 276 Gb of sequence data and 90 million to 120 million unique TCR beta sequences from about 190 million T cells were reported. About 280 gigabases of sequencing data and about 92 million unique TCR sequences made up an early release that covered 500 to 700 HLA-typed donors. The genetic ancestry cluster associated with self-reported Caucasian donors included 81% of the 398 genotyped donors. The study was designed to test whether signatures of past pathogen exposure could be identified by cataloging public T cell receptors. Using immunosequencing, the study profiled T cell repertoires from about 610 subjects and related those repertoires to cytomegalovirus serostatus. Besides the first cohort of roughly 640 subjects, a separate validation cohort made up of 120 different subjects was used. High-throughput TCR immunosequencing, statistical association of individual TCRs with disease status, and machine learning were combined to predict cytomegalovirus infection status. A later analysis re-examined previously published TCR beta repertoires from more than 550 donors and added high-resolution HLA genotyping to investigate patterns of TCR occurrence. Rather than using new phenotypic data, the later analysis identified candidate immune exposures from TCR beta sequences and from how often those sequences occurred across donors. To decide whether each TCR beta V gene segment behaved as functional or pseudogenic, an earlier analysis of nearly 600 of the donors relied on high-throughput TCR beta sequencing. Donor age, sex, ethnicity and CMV serostatus were compiled together with the repertoire data. Genome-wide SNP genotypes for about 60% of the 666 donors were used in a later genetic analysis, which treated that subset as a discovery cohort. All discovery cohort repertoires had been generated on a single sequencing platform. HLA typing covered class I and class II loci at four-digit resolution. Typing coverage differed by locus: A, B, C, DRB1 and DQB1 were typed in about 620-630 donors, DQA1 in about 560, DPA1 in nearly 610, and DPB1 in 450 to 480. Several DR-DQ haplotypes were treated as single units for association and clustering because of strong linkage in the cohort. On average, 235,054 unique TCR beta nucleotide sequences were sequenced per donor among some 430 genotyped donors of the cohort, with roughly 18% of those sequences being non-productive.

The CDR3 goes from the cysteine to the phenylalanine over 14 residues. Only the CDR3 DNA is retained, 42 bases long and in frame from the first base. A distance of 15 bases separates the germline ends of V and J, which lose 3 bases and 5 bases respectively. For CDR1 and CDR2, the germline V gene lists SGHTS and YDEGEE. Receptor amplification or capture employed the immunoSEQ multiplex PCR assay. For the multiplex PCR, a mixture combining 60 forward primers for TCR Vbeta segments and 13 reverse primers for TCR Jbeta segments was used. The CDR3 region of rearranged TCR beta genes was amplified from genomic DNA with a multiplex PCR assay. The amplified TCR beta libraries were sequenced on the Illumina HiSeq System as 87-base-pair reads. The study's own analysis went as follows. Across the 500 to 750 repertoires, a later analysis counted 80 million or so unique TCR beta chains, approximately 12 million of which were shared by at least two donors. To remove PCR and sequencing errors, raw reads were error-corrected and collapsed into unique sequences using a nearest-neighbor algorithm that merged closely related sequences. To assign V, D and J gene segments, CDR3 sequences were aligned to IMGT reference sequences. Each retained sequence needed at least a six-nucleotide match to both a V gene segment and a J gene segment. Rearrangements were classified as productive when the CDR3 lacked stop codons and remained in frame with V and J, and all other rearrangements were classified as non-productive. CDR3 was defined according to IMGT convention as the region running from the second conserved V-encoded cysteine to the conserved J-encoded phenylalanine. Sequences without an unambiguous match to a single V gene segment were excluded from the earlier analysis of over 500 of the donors. An earlier analysis of a few hundred of the donors classified V segments as functional when productive rearrangements were above 56.7% and as segregating when the standard deviation between donors was above 5%. A statistical classification framework was built to diagnose cytomegalovirus status from the catalog of TCR beta chain sequences. In a later analysis, TCR nucleotide sequences were compared against IMGT/GENE-DB human TR gene sequences so that V and J genes could be assigned. In a later analysis, CDR3 sequences and most-parsimonious VDJ recombination scenarios were assigned using the TCRdist pipeline. In a later analysis, each TCR beta chain was defined by its CDR3 amino acid sequence together with its V-gene family, and reads lacking a unique V-gene family were excluded. In a later analysis, 450 to 600 highly shared, low-generation-probability nucleotide sequences were removed to address suspected cross-contamination and a sequencing artifact. For each public chain, a later analysis derived a clonal expansion index from normalized ranks of inferred template counts within each repertoire. In a later analysis, generation probabilities were computed using a VDJ recombination model fitted to out-of-frame rearrangements, and the results were checked against IGoR. Hypergeometric tests were used in a later analysis to score TCR-TCR, TCR-HLA and TCR-CMV co-occurrence, with a repertoire-size bias correction applied to the TCR pairs. To estimate false discovery rates, a later analysis permuted the HLA or CMV assignments 20 times. In a later analysis, co-occurring TCRs were grouped using DBSCAN, with TCRdist sequence similarity added in when clustering inside HLA-allele-positive subsets. Repertoires with fewer than 30,000 or more than 120,000 public chains, plus five repertoires with anomalous nucleotide sharing, were excluded from co-occurrence clustering. TCRdb obtained this table from immuneACCESS and retained in-frame rearrangements with V and J assigned. These tables miss some clones; where compared with another copy, unresolved V genes account for less than half of the shortfall, and the remainder is unexplained. D and trimming come from the DNA, and the V and J calls and clone size come from that table. A total of 180,000 or so clones appear in this sample, 65% to 85% of them only once. The top ten hold around 1.4% of the sample.

Study-wide findings and limitations: HLA typing was unavailable for some donors at each locus, so association tests used only the typed subset. The earlier analysis of almost 600 of the donors excluded around 17 rarely observed V segments, including chromosome 9 orphons, because counts were too low. While some public TCRs were present in many individuals, most TCR sequences turned up only very rarely across donors. According to the authors, the approach could potentially be generalized to other disease states and immunological phenotypes. In an earlier analysis of about 600 of the donors, most TCR beta V segments appeared in productive rearrangements about 90% or about 30% of the time, broadly matching IMGT annotations. For the cohort, immune exposure information was limited to CMV serostatus. A later analysis found that TCR association rates varied across HLA loci, with DRB1 alleles showing the most associated TCRs and HLA-C alleles the fewest. A group of highly shared sequence variants was considered likely to be a technical artifact of the sequencing pipeline. The study listed 150 to 200 TCR beta chains as associated with cytomegalovirus. Presence/absence analyses assumed roughly uniform sequencing depth across donors, an assumption that may not hold. A further reported finding was that TCR beta sequences accurately predicted the HLA-A and HLA-B alleles for most subjects in the first cohort. At a false discovery rate of 0.05, a later analysis linked 16,951 TCR beta sequences to specific HLA alleles. A later genetic analysis associated a missense DCLRE1C variant with V-gene and J-gene trimming of TCR beta chains, and an independent cohort replicated the association. This cohort had only TCR beta chains sequenced, and the lack of alpha or paired-chain data limited which features could be detected. Compared with the roughly 710-donor mean, donors in an Asian-associated ancestry cluster had fewer N-insertions in productive TCRs, according to a later genetic analysis. Correlated functional status among segregating V segments might reflect linkage disequilibrium, but an unknown experimental factor could not be ruled out. A few of the identified cytomegalovirus-associated TCR beta chains were confirmed in vitro to be specific for cytomegalovirus antigens. Some IMGT-functional V segments, including TRBV6-2 and TRBV6-3, could not be distinguished by the 87-base-pair reads and were therefore excluded. The classifier was reported to diagnose cytomegalovirus status with high specificity and sensitivity in both the original and validation cohorts. Strong co-occurrence of HLA alleles, especially DR and DQ, made assigning TCR associations to individual alleles difficult. In a later analysis, most CMV-associated TCR beta chains were found to appear HLA-restricted, with HLA associations seemingly driven largely by CMV exposure. A later analysis found that HLA-associated TCR beta chains were more clonally expanded and had lower generation probabilities than equally common non-associated chains. According to a later analysis, parvovirus B19, influenza, CMV and Epstein-Barr virus appeared linked to several top co-occurrence clusters.

In total, roughly 670 healthy bone marrow donors made up the cohort. Cohort members were all nominally healthy when sampled, although unrecorded immune exposures were likely present. The donor tested CMV seropositive and was one of the 289 seropositive cohort members. A peripheral blood sample was collected from each donor, and TCR beta sequencing was performed on peripheral blood mononuclear cells. The Qiagen DNeasy Blood Extraction Kit was used to extract genomic DNA from the blood cell samples. The source material was PBMCs. This receptor chain uses TRBV5-8 and TRBJ2-7; the D gene is unclear. The TCR originated in a girl aged 5 to 17 in good health and CMV-seropositive. CDR3 protein: CASSYGIIPDEQYF. Here is the DNA: TGTGCCAGCAGCTATGGCATAATCCCTGACGAGCAGTACTTC.